Listed below are T cell receptor beta chains from one sample, sequenced in a study of cytomegalovirus exposure and HLA in healthy donors. TCRdb keeps only in-frame clones here, not all; method: immunoSEQ multiplex PCR. The sample yields some 86,000 clones, approximately 94% seen once. What was sequenced was PBMCs. The receptors were gathered from a woman younger than 45 in good health and CMV-seronegative. Each CDR3 is given with its conserved first and last residue. A D gene is named only where the DNA matches it firmly. Part of the rows lack a size; the others show once, few, many or a class for expanded clones.

d_call	clone_size	v_call	j_call	cdr3_nt	cdr3_aa
TRBD2	-	TRBV11-1	TRBJ2-3	TGTGCCAGCAGCCGCGGGGGGGCCGAGGGAGATACGCAGTATTTT	CASSRGGAEGDTQYF
TRBD1	-	TRBV6-1	TRBJ1-1	TGTGCCAGCAGCCAACCCGGGACAGTGGGGACTGAAGCTTTCTTT	CASSQPGTVGTEAFF
TRBD1	-	TRBV2	TRBJ2-3	TGTGCCAGCATGTTACAGGGGGTAACAGATACGCAGTATTTT	CASMLQGVTDTQYF
-	few	TRBV19	TRBJ1-5	TGTGCCAGTAGCATCGGACAGAGCAATCAGCCCCAGCATTTT	CASSIGQSNQPQHF
TRBD1	-	TRBV11-2	TRBJ2-1	TGTGCCAGCAGCTTAGGCGTGGGGCAACAGGGGGCAGGTGAGCAGTTCTTC	CASSLGVGQQGAGEQFF
-	-	TRBV18	TRBJ1-3	TGTGCCAGCTCACCATCAGGGATTACTGGAAACACCATATATTTT	CASSPSGITGNTIYF
-	-	TRBV7-9	TRBJ1-1	TGTGCCAGCAGCCCGGGGTGGGCTGAAGAAACTGAAGCTTTCTTT	CASSPGWAEETEAFF
TRBD2	-	TRBV7-2	TRBJ2-6	TGTGCCAGCAGCTTAGCCAGCGGGATAACTGGGGCCAACGTCCTGACTTTC	CASSLASGITGANVLTF
TRBD2	-	TRBV27	TRBJ2-1	TGTGCCAGCAGTTTACCCCCGGGACTAGTTCGGGAGCAGTTCTTC	CASSLPPGLVREQFF
TRBD2	-	TRBV5-3	TRBJ2-7	TGTGCCAGAAGCTTGGTCTTCCGGAGCGGGGGGCCGTACGAGCAGTACTTC	CARSLVFRSGGPYEQYF
-	few	TRBV5-1	TRBJ2-5	TGCGCCAGCTCCGCTCCTAGCGCAGGCGAGACCCAGTACTTC	CASSAPSAGETQYF
TRBD1	once	TRBV5-1	TRBJ2-1	TGCGCCAGCAGCTTGGAAGGACAGGGGGGCTACTACAATGAGCAGTTCTTC	CASSLEGQGGYYNEQFF
TRBD1	-	TRBV9	TRBJ2-1	TGTGCCAGCAGCGCCCTAGACAGGGTGAATGAGCAGTTCTTC	CASSALDRVNEQFF
-	-	TRBV5-1	TRBJ2-7	TGCGCCAGCAGCTTGGTAAACAGGGCCCAGATCTCCTACGAGCAGTACTTC	CASSLVNRAQISYEQYF
-	-	TRBV7-2	TRBJ1-1	TGTGCCAGCAGCTCTTACACGAACACTGAAGCTTTCTTT	CASSSYTNTEAFF
-	-	TRBV9	TRBJ1-6	TGTGCCAGCAGCCCGGGACACTTTAATTCACCCCTCCACTTT	CASSPGHFNSPLHF
-	-	TRBV2	TRBJ2-1	TGTGCCAGCAGTGATCGGTTCTTC	CASSDRFF
-	-	TRBV5-1	TRBJ2-5	TGCGCCAGCAGCTTGGGACAGGCCAACCAAGAGACCCAGTACTTC	CASSLGQANQETQYF
-	-	TRBV19	TRBJ1-4	TGTGCCAGTAGTGCGACAGATACGACAACTAATGAAAAACTGTTTTTT	CASSATDTTTNEKLFF
TRBD1	-	TRBV30	TRBJ1-2	TGTGCCTGGAGTACCTCGACGTTATGGGGACAGGGGGCGAGTATCATCTATGGCTACACCTTC	CAWSTSTLWGQGASIIYGYTF
TRBD2	-	TRBV13	TRBJ2-5	TGTGCCAGCAGCTTAGCTAGGGCGGGGGAGAACCAAGAGACCCAGTACTTC	CASSLARAGENQETQYF
-	-	TRBV9	TRBJ1-1	TGTGCCAGCAGCCCCCTCGGAGAGGGGAGGAGTTCCACTGAAGCTTTCTTT	CASSPLGEGRSSTEAFF
TRBD1	-	TRBV18	TRBJ1-2	TGTGCCAGCTCACTTTACACCGGGACAGGGATGGGTTATGGCTACACCTTC	CASSLYTGTGMGYGYTF
-	once	TRBV28	TRBJ2-5	TGTGCCAGCTGGGGACAAAGCATCGGGCAAGAGACCCAGTACTTC	CASWGQSIGQETQYF
TRBD2	-	TRBV10-3	TRBJ2-7	TGTGCCATCAAAAGGGCGGGGGATAGCTCCTACGAGCAGTACTTC	CAIKRAGDSSYEQYF
-	-	TRBV7-6	TRBJ1-4	TGTGCCAGCAGCCCCTCCTTGGGCGGCGGGGTAGAAGAAAAACTGTTTTTT	CASSPSLGGGVEEKLFF
TRBD2	-	TRBV7-8	TRBJ2-7	TGTGCCAGCAGCTTAGCCACTAGCGGGACCTACGAGCAGTACTTC	CASSLATSGTYEQYF
-	few	TRBV7-9	TRBJ1-2	TGTGCCAGCAGCTTGGAAACTACCGGGAGGTCCTATGGCTACACCTTC	CASSLETTGRSYGYTF
-	-	TRBV6-1	TRBJ1-2	TGTGCCAGCCTTCTTACAGGGCCTATCTATGGCTACACCTTC	CASLLTGPIYGYTF
-	-	TRBV28	TRBJ1-5	TGTGCCAGCAGTACTAGTAATCAGCCCCAGCATTTT	CASSTSNQPQHF
-	once	TRBV4-3	TRBJ2-2	TGCGCCAGCAGCCAAGACCGGGTGATCGGGGAGCTGTTTTTT	CASSQDRVIGELFF
TRBD1	-	TRBV5-4	TRBJ2-1	TGTGCCAGCAGCACCGACAGGGGCTCCTACAATGAGCAGTTCTTC	CASSTDRGSYNEQFF
TRBD1	few	TRBV5-4	TRBJ1-2	TGTGCCAGCAGCTTGACAGGGGGAGGCTACACCTTC	CASSLTGGGYTF
-	-	TRBV27	TRBJ1-2	TGTGCCAGCGGGGAAATTTGGAGGCCGCTCGGTCTAGGGTACACCTTC	CASGEIWRPLGLGYTF
-	once	TRBV19	TRBJ1-2	TGTGCCAGTAGGGCCCCTCGCAGGGCTCGATATGGCTACACCTTC	CASRAPRRARYGYTF
TRBD1	-	TRBV5-3	TRBJ1-2	TGTGCCAGAAGGGGGACAGGGGGCAAGAATGGCTACACCTTC	CARRGTGGKNGYTF
TRBD2	-	TRBV7-2	TRBJ2-3	TGTGCCAGCAGCTTGGCTGGACTAGGGGGCACAGATACGCAGTATTTT	CASSLAGLGGTDTQYF
-	once	TRBV4-2	TRBJ1-4	TGTGCCAGCAGCCAAGATGCGGGGGGGAGTGAAAAACTGTTTTTT	CASSQDAGGSEKLFF
TRBD1	-	TRBV4-3	TRBJ1-4	TGCGCCAGCAGCCAAGTTTCCGGGACAGGACTACCAAGCAATGAAAAACTGTTTTTT	CASSQVSGTGLPSNEKLFF
-	-	TRBV5-1	TRBJ2-1	TGCGCCAGCAGCCAGGGACTCTACAATGAGCAGTTCTTC	CASSQGLYNEQFF
-	-	TRBV27	TRBJ2-1	TGTGCCAGCAGTCCCGAATCGGACTTTCCGCGGGTCGCCGAGCAGTTCTTC	CASSPESDFPRVAEQFF
TRBD1	-	TRBV5-4	TRBJ1-2	TGTGCCAGCAGCTCGACAGGGGGAGGCGGCGTAGGATATGGCTACACCTTC	CASSSTGGGGVGYGYTF
TRBD2	-	TRBV5-8	TRBJ2-3	TGTGCCAGCAGCCCTGGACTAGCGGGGGGCCCAGATACGCAGTATTTT	CASSPGLAGGPDTQYF
-	-	TRBV27	TRBJ2-7	TGTGCCAGCAGTTTGGGCAAGCTAACCGAGCAGTACTTC	CASSLGKLTEQYF
-	-	TRBV28	TRBJ2-1	TGTGCCAGCAGTTCGCAAGCGGTCCTAACACAGAATGAGCAGTTCTTC	CASSSQAVLTQNEQFF
-	-	TRBV30	TRBJ1-6	TGTGCCTGGAGGTCAGAGGTCCAGCTTAATTCACCCCTCCACTTT	CAWRSEVQLNSPLHF
TRBD1	-	TRBV18	TRBJ1-2	TGTGCCAGCTCACCCGCCGGGACAGGGCACCGCTACACCTTC	CASSPAGTGHRYTF
-	-	TRBV4-1	TRBJ2-2	TGCGCCAGCAGCCATACGTCGGGATCGATCACCGGGGAGCTGTTTTTT	CASSHTSGSITGELFF
TRBD2	-	TRBV6-1	TRBJ2-5	TGTGCCAGCAGTGAAGGTGGTAGCGGGAGTTGGGAGACCCAGTACTTC	CASSEGGSGSWETQYF
TRBD1	-	TRBV6-6	TRBJ1-1	TGTGCCAGCAGTTTCTCCCGGGACAGGGGAACTGAAGCTTTCTTT	CASSFSRDRGTEAFF
TRBD1	-	TRBV2	TRBJ1-1	TGTGCCAGCAGTGGCCGACAGGGAATGACTGAAGCTTTCTTT	CASSGRQGMTEAFF
-	-	TRBV28	TRBJ1-1	TGTGCCAGCAGTTTAGGGACATTGAACACTGAAGCTTTCTTT	CASSLGTLNTEAFF
TRBD1	many	TRBV4-3	TRBJ2-3	TGCGCCAGCAGCCGCCTACAGGGGGAGGCAGATACGCAGTATTTT	CASSRLQGEADTQYF